The 30 T cell receptor beta chains below all came from one sample that was sequenced in a study of blood T cells in healthy people across ages. A second about 6 to 12 cycle PCR used barcoded and J-beta primers. TCRdb independently ran MiXCR on the 5' RACE reads; one entry per CDR3 protein. The table includes roughly 900,000 distinct CDR3 sequences, around 49% detected once. The sequenced sample was blood. The receptors shown here come from a man younger than 40 in good health.

This sequence joins TRBV27 and TRBJ1-2; 7 bases map to TRBD1. Germline V CDR1 and CDR2: MNHEY, SMNVEV (reference sequence). This CDR3 has 14 amino acids. The V and J ends lost 3 bases and 1 base, in that order; junction bases with no gene match: 2. The CDR3 region is CASSFQGGNYGYTF. The CDR3, as DNA: TGTGCCAGCAGTTTCCAGGGGGGTAACTATGGCTACACCTTC.

The chain combines TRBV7-2 with TRBJ2-3; a weak D match, TRBD2 (7 bases). V lost 2 bases to trimming and J lost 1 base, with 16 bases between them. CDR3 length: 17 amino acids. Germline lookup yields CDR1 SGHTA and CDR2 FQGNSA. CDR3 nucleotides: TGTGCCAGCAGCTTAAACACAGGCGGGGGCCGCACAGATACGCAGTATTTT. Translation gives CASSLNTGGGRTDTQYF.

The chain combines TRBV28 with TRBJ2-3, with TRBD2 identical over 10 bases. There are 16 residues in the CDR3. V was pared by 6 bases and J by 3 bases, with 9 bases of the junction left unmatched. Germline V CDR1 and CDR2: MDHEN, SYDVKM. Here the CDR3 reads CASRTIVAGGTDTQYF. CDR3 bases: TGTGCCAGCAGGACTATAGTAGCGGGGGGAACAGATACGCAGTATTTT. Variable domain in full (rest from reference TRBV28 and TRBJ2-3): DVKVTQSSRYLVKRTGEKVFLECVQDMDHENMFWYRQDPGLGLRLIYFSYDVKMKEKGDIPEGYSVSREKKERFSLILESASTNQTSMYLCASRTIVAGGTDTQYFGPGTRLTVL.

The gene calls are TRBV4-1 and TRBJ2-1; TRBD2 aligns across 11 bases. The ends lost 1 base at V and 3 bases at J; junction bases unmatched: 11. This CDR3 spans 19 amino acids. CDR1 is MGHRA and CDR2 is YSYEKL in the germline V gene. Written as DNA, the CDR3 is TGCGCCAGCAGCCAAGTGCGCCTAGCGGGGGGCAACTACTACAATGAGCAGTTCTTC. It yields the protein CASSQVRLAGGNYYNEQFF.

The chain combines TRBV27 with TRBJ2-5; the D gene is possibly TRBD2 (6 bases). The CDR3 has 14 amino acids. Germline CDR1 MNHEY, CDR2 SMNVEV (reference sequence). Trimming pared 5 bases from V and 3 bases from J, leaving 13 bases between. Written as DNA, the CDR3 is TGTGCCAGCAGTGCATTCGGGAGAAAAGAGACCCAGTACTTC. Translated: CASSAFGRKETQYF.

The gene calls are TRBV11-2 and TRBJ2-3; no clear D. The CDR3 loop spans 14 amino acids. Germline V lookup: CDR1 SGHAT, CDR2 FQNNGV. Between the trimmed V and J ends, which lost 7 bases and 1 base, there was a span of 12 bases. In DNA form, the CDR3 reads TGTGCCAGCACCACCAGGCCCGGCACAGATACGCAGTATTTT. Its translation is CASTTRPGTDTQYF.

The V gene is TRBV20-1, the J gene TRBJ2-3, with 8 bases identical to TRBD2. With 6 bases clipped from V and 3 bases from J, the junction kept 8 bases outside the gene matches. Germline V gives CDR1 DFQATT, CDR2 SNEGSKA (reference sequence). This CDR3 has 14 residues. Here the CDR3 reads CSAPPERGTDTQYF. The DNA of the CDR3 is TGCAGTGCGCCCCCTGAGCGGGGGACAGATACGCAGTATTTT.

Concerning this clonotype itself: Sequence at one end of the junction differs from germline and may be a read error. The J gene is TRBJ2-7, the V gene TRBV6-5; D not certain. The germline CDR1 and CDR2 sequences are MNHEY and SVGAGI. The CDR3 totals 13 residues. The CDR3 loop is CASRYSGYYEQYF. CDR3 in DNA: TGTGCCAGCAGATACTCCGGCTACTACGAGCAGTACTTC.

This clonotype was counted a few times. In DNA, the CDR3 is TGTGCCAGCACGGGGGGGCGCGAGGTGGAAGAGCAGTACTTC. It is translated as CASTGGREVEEQYF. The chain is built from TRBV21-1 and TRBJ2-5; TRBD1, as called in the table, went unchecked against the DNA. TRBV21-1 constitutes a pseudogene. The CDR3 totals 14 residues.

This clonotype was picked up a small number of times. V and J are TRBV29-1 and TRBJ1-6; 7 nucleotides agree with TRBD1. Germline V gene sequence: CDR1 SQVTM, CDR2 ANQGSEA. This CDR3 has 13 amino acids. The J segment lost 7 bases and the V segment lost 7 bases, leaving 7 bases of the junction unmatched. This CDR3 is CSARQGQNSPLHF. The DNA for the CDR3 is TGCAGCGCCAGACAGGGTCAGAATTCACCCCTCCACTTT.

This clonotype was observed a handful of times. V and J are TRBV9 and TRBJ2-1; 8 bases line up with TRBD1. V dropped 0 bases and J dropped 5; count of bases not matched to a gene: 4. This CDR3 has 15 amino acids. Germline loops: CDR1 SGDLS, CDR2 YYNGEE. The CDR3 loop is CASSVAGQVNNEQFF. Written as DNA, the CDR3 is TGTGCCAGCAGCGTAGCGGGACAGGTAAACAATGAGCAGTTCTTC.

The chain couples TRBV7-2 to TRBJ2-3; 9 nucleotides align to TRBD2. The trim removed 5 bases at V and 1 base at J, leaving 7 bases unmatched. Germline V CDR1 and CDR2: SGHTA, FQGNSA. The CDR3 is 16 amino acids. The CDR3 nucleotides read TGTGCCAGCAGCCAGAGAAGGACTAGCGGCACAGATACGCAGTATTTT. Translated: CASSQRRTSGTDTQYF.

This sequence joins TRBV4-3 and TRBJ2-2; D unresolved. V was pared by 1 base and J by 4 bases, with 13 bases between. Germline-derived CDR1 and CDR2 are LGHNA and YSLEER. CDR3 size: 16 residues. The CDR3 nucleotides are TGCGCCAGCAGCCAAGGTTCGGCGAGGTCCACCGGGGAGCTGTTTTTT. Translating gives CASSQGSARSTGELFF.

This clonotype was observed many times. V usage is TRBV7-9 and J usage is TRBJ2-7; D gene uncertain. The ends were cut back, 4 bases at V and 6 bases at J, with 13 bases in the middle. From germline, CDR1 is SEHNR and CDR2 FQNEAQ (reference sequence). The CDR3 contains 13 residues. This CDR3 is CASSSGLVGEQYF. The CDR3 nucleotides are TGTGCCAGCAGCTCGGGCCTCGTTGGCGAGCAGTACTTC.

This clonotype was detected a few times. V gene TRBV4-1 combines with J gene TRBJ1-4, with D possibly TRBD1 on 5 matching bases. CDR1 is MGHRA and CDR2 is YSYEKL in the germline V gene. This CDR3 is 14 amino acids long. Trimming cost V 2 bases and J 8 bases, with 12 bases left between them. The CDR3 nucleotides read TGCGCCAGCAGCCAACAGGGAGTTGGGGAAAAACTGTTTTTT. Translation: CASSQQGVGEKLFF.

The V call is TRBV5-1, the J call TRBJ2-1, with TRBD1 matching over 8 bases. In germline, CDR1 is SGHRS, CDR2 YFSETQ. The CDR3 extends over 16 amino acids. The junction had 8 bases not matched to a gene; V was cut back by 2 bases and J by 4 bases. The CDR3 bases are TGCGCCAGCAGCTTTGTCGGGACAGGTTCATACAATGAGCAGTTCTTC. Translating it yields CASSFVGTGSYNEQFF.

This chain joins TRBV5-1 and TRBJ1-1, with unresolved D. Germline V gives CDR1 SGHRS, CDR2 YFSETQ. The CDR3 sequence is 15 residues long. V was trimmed by 0 bases and J by 1 base, leaving 10 bases between them. CDR3 DNA: TGCGCCAGCAGCTTGGAAGGCAGGAGGAACACTGAAGCTTTCTTT. As protein: CASSLEGRRNTEAFF.

This clonotype was counted only a few times. The genes are TRBV4-2 and TRBJ2-3; 9 nucleotides match TRBD1. The CDR3 totals 14 residues. Germline assignment: CDR1 LGHNA and CDR2 YNFKEQ. V dropped 8 bases and J dropped 3; count of bases not matched to a gene: 6. CDR3 sequence reads: CASGTGGGTDTQYF. The CDR3 DNA reads as TGTGCCAGCGGCACAGGGGGCGGGACAGATACGCAGTATTTT.

The gene calls are TRBV28 and TRBJ2-1; possibly TRBD1 for D (5 bases). V lost 7 bases to trimming and J lost 9 bases, with 13 bases between them. From germline, CDR1 is MDHEN and CDR2 SYDVKM. This CDR3 is 12 amino acids long. The CDR3 DNA reads TGTGCCAGCAACCGACAGTTTCCTGAGCAGTTCTTC. This translates into CASNRQFPEQFF.

The chain carries TRBV7-9 and TRBJ2-5; D not certain. In germline, CDR1 is SEHNR, CDR2 FQNEAQ (reference sequence). The germline V and J ends were trimmed by 7 bases and 3 bases, with 6 bases remaining between them. The CDR3 covers 11 residues. CDR3 amino acids: CASKLEETQYF. In DNA form, the CDR3 reads TGTGCCAGCAAGCTAGAAGAGACCCAGTACTTC.

This chain joins TRBV27 and TRBJ1-3; the D gene is possibly TRBD1 (5 bases). Trimming left V 6 bases short and J 1 base short, with 13 bases between. Germline CDR1 MNHEY, CDR2 SMNVEV (reference sequence). CDR3 length: 15 residues. CDR3: CASSSRALSGNTIYF. The CDR3 nucleotides read TGTGCCAGCAGCTCCAGGGCATTGTCTGGAAACACCATATATTTT.

The chain is built from TRBV7-2 and TRBJ2-1, with TRBD2 matching 9 bases. This CDR3 has 19 residues. The germline V gene encodes CDR1 SGHTA and CDR2 FQGNSA. V was pared by 3 bases and J by 0 bases, with 12 bases of the junction left unmatched. CDR3 in amino acids: CASSFQAGGPLSSYNEQFF. CDR3 nucleotide sequence: TGTGCCAGCAGCTTCCAAGCGGGGGGCCCCCTTAGCTCCTACAATGAGCAGTTCTTC.

This clonotype was observed a handful of times. The genes are TRBV6-1 and TRBJ2-5; 7 bases line up with TRBD2. The V and J ends lost 4 bases and 6 bases, in that order; junction bases with no gene match: 23. This CDR3 region has 19 residues. In germline, CDR1 is MNHNS, CDR2 SASEGT. The CDR3 bases are TGTGCCAGCAGTGCCCCAAGCTGGGAGAGGCCAGCGGGACTGAAGACCCAGTACTTC. Residues: CASSAPSWERPAGLKTQYF.

This clonotype was observed a few times. The chain combines TRBV20-1 with TRBJ2-3, with 13 bases lining up with TRBD2. Germline V gene sequence: CDR1 DFQATT, CDR2 SNEGSKA (reference sequence). V shed 2 bases and J 0 bases; nucleotides not matched to a gene: 17. This CDR3 has 21 residues. The CDR3 reads CSARTQGLTGLAGASTDTQYF. The CDR3 nucleotides are TGCAGTGCTAGAACCCAAGGACTAACTGGACTAGCGGGGGCCAGCACAGATACGCAGTATTTT.

CDR3 nucleotides: TGTGCCAGCAGTACCCGGGACCATGAATTTGAGACCCAGTACTTC. Its translation: CASSTRDHEFETQYF. This rearrangement joins TRBV6-5 to TRBJ2-5, with D perhaps matching TRBD1 or TRBD2 (5 bases each). The CDR3 contains 15 residues. V dropped 5 bases and J dropped 5 bases, with 18 bases sitting between them. Germline V CDR1 and CDR2: MNHEY, SVGAGI.

Concerning this clonotype: A junction boundary mismatches the germline segment, possibly from a read error. This chain joins TRBV4-3 and TRBJ2-3; 8 bases map to TRBD2. Germline CDR1 reads LGHNA; CDR2 reads YSLEER. This CDR3 region has 15 residues. This chain's CDR3 is CASSQDREGSDAQYF. In DNA form, the CDR3 reads TGCGCCAGCAGCCAAGATCGGGAGGGTTCAGATGCGCAGTATTTT.

J is TRBJ1-5 and V is TRBV6-2 or TRBV6-3; no clear D gene. Germline V gene sequence: CDR1 MNHEY, CDR2 SVGEGT. V was shortened by 2 bases and J by 6 bases, with 8 bases between the two germline ends. This CDR3 has 13 amino acids. Here the CDR3 reads CASSYGSVQPQHF. The DNA for the CDR3 is TGTGCCAGCAGTTACGGCTCGGTTCAGCCCCAGCATTTT.

The rearrangement joins TRBV29-1 to TRBJ2-1, with D possibly matching TRBD2 (5 bases). V was clipped by 7 bases and J by 7 bases, with 20 bases between them. Germline CDR1 reads SQVTM; CDR2 reads ANQGSEA. This CDR3 region has 14 residues. CDR3 in DNA: TGCAGCGCCCTGGGCACTAGTCGTATAAATGAGCAGTTCTTC. This translates into CSALGTSRINEQFF.

CDR3 DNA: TGCAGTGAACACTCCGGGACAGGGGGGTACAATGAGCAGTTCTTC. It specifies CSEHSGTGGYNEQFF. The chain employs TRBV20-1 and TRBJ2-1; 11 positions agree with TRBD1. Germline V gives CDR1 DFQATT, CDR2 SNEGSKA (reference sequence). J gave up 4 bases and V 7 bases, and 9 bases lay outside the gene matches. The CDR3 consists of 15 residues.

The V gene is TRBV5-5, the J gene TRBJ1-4, with D uncertain. CDR3 length: 17 residues. Per germline, CDR1 SGHKS and CDR2 YYEKEE (reference sequence). Between the trimmed V and J ends, which lost 0 bases and 5 bases, there was a span of 17 bases. CDR3 region: CASSLGQARLLNEKLFF. Written as DNA, the CDR3 is TGTGCCAGCAGCTTGGGTCAGGCGAGACTTCTGAATGAAAAACTGTTTTTT.